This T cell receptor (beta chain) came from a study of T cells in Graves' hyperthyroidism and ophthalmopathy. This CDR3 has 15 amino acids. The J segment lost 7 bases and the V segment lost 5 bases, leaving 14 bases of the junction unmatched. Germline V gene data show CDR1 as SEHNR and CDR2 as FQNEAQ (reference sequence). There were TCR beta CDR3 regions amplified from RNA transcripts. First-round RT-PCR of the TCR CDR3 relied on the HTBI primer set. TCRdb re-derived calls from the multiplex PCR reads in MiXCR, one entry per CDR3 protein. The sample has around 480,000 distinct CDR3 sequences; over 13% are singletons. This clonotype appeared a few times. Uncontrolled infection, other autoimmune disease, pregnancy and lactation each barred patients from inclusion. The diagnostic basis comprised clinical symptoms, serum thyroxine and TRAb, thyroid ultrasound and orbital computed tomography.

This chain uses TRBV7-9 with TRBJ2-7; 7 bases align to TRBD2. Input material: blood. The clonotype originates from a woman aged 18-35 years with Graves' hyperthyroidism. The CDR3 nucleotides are TGTGCCAGCAGCCAAGCAGCGGGACCACACTGGGAGCAGTACTTC. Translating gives CASSQAAGPHWEQYF.